Below are 27 T cell receptor beta chains sequenced from a single sample in a study of T cells expressing NK-cell markers. TCRdb reworked the 5' RACE reads into one entry per CDR3 protein, no DNA. Here the sample table reports over 120,000 distinct CDR3 sequences. The sequenced sample was blood T cells: a sorted CD56 or NKG2C T cell subset, CD4+ or CD8+ T cells, or bulk PBMC T cells (not recorded which). The receptor set was obtained from a man aged 18 to 30 in good health.

The V and J genes are TRBV7-9 and TRBJ2-3; TCRdb selects TRBD1, and the lack of DNA leaves this call unchecked. The CDR3 is made up of 16 amino acids. Germline CDR1 reads SEHNR; CDR2 reads FQNEAQ (reference sequence). The CDR3 here is CASSSMDRGESQTQYF. Full variable domain (missing parts from reference TRBV7-9 and TRBJ2-3): DTGVSQNPRHKITKRGQNVTFRCDPISEHNRLYWYRQTLGQGPEFLTYFQNEAQLEKSRLLSDRFSAERPKGSFSTLEIQRTEQGDSAMYLCASSSMDRGESQTQYFGPGTRLTVL.

The chain employs TRBV30 and TRBJ2-7; without DNA, the TCRdb call of TRBD1 cannot be checked. There are 14 residues in the CDR3. Germline V CDR1 and CDR2: GTSNPN, SVGIG (reference sequence). The CDR3 protein is CAWTPVGQAYEQYF.

The V gene is TRBV2, the J gene TRBJ2-7; with no DNA, the TCRdb D assignment of TRBD2 cannot be verified. CDR3 length: 13 residues. CDR1 is SNHLY, CDR2 FYNNEI, per germline. This CDR3 is CAIILAGEDEQYF.

This sequence joins TRBV6-1 and TRBJ2-7; TCRdb returns TRBD1, unconfirmable since there is no DNA. Germline V gene sequence: CDR1 MNHNS, CDR2 SASEGT. This CDR3 contains 14 residues. CDR3: CASSRDRGFLEQYF.

The J gene is TRBJ2-1, the V gene TRBV12-3 or TRBV12-4; the TCRdb call, TRBD1, lacks DNA for checking. The CDR3 is 14 residues long. The CDR3: CASTSGQGYNEQFF.

The V call is TRBV20-1, the J call TRBJ1-2. CDR3 length: 13 residues. Germline lookup yields CDR1 DFQATT and CDR2 SNEGSKA (reference sequence). Here the CDR3 reads CSVQWQETYGYTF.

The V and J genes are TRBV7-9 and TRBJ2-2; there is no DNA to check the TCRdb D call of TRBD2. The CDR3 contains 15 residues. CDR1 is SEHNR, CDR2 FQNEAQ, per germline (reference sequence). This chain's CDR3 is CASSLGLDGTGELFF. Using reference TRBV7-9 and TRBJ2-2 for the parts outside the CDR3, the full variable domain is DTGVSQNPRHKITKRGQNVTFRCDPISEHNRLYWYRQTLGQGPEFLTYFQNEAQLEKSRLLSDRFSAERPKGSFSTLEIQRTEQGDSAMYLCASSLGLDGTGELFFGEGSRLTVL.

The chain carries TRBV30 and TRBJ1-2; TCRdb outputs TRBD1, but without DNA this stays unchecked. In germline, CDR1 is GTSNPN, CDR2 SVGIG (reference sequence). The CDR3 totals 17 residues. CDR3 in amino acids: CAWSVGLGPRATYGYTF.

The chain joins TRBV19 to TRBJ2-7; without DNA, the TCRdb call of TRBD1 cannot be checked. This CDR3 is built from 14 residues. In germline, CDR1 is LNHDA, CDR2 SQIVND (reference sequence). The CDR3 region is CASSIGDIAYEQYF. The full variable domain, with the rest looked up from reference TRBV19 and TRBJ2-7, is DGGITQSPKYLFRKEGQNVTLSCEQNLNHDAMYWYRQDPGQGLRLIYYSQIVNDFQKGDIAEGYSVSREKKESFPLTVTSAQKNPTAFYLCASSIGDIAYEQYFGPGTRLTVT.

V gene TRBV28 combines with J gene TRBJ2-7; with no DNA, the TCRdb D assignment of TRBD2 cannot be verified. CDR1 is MDHEN and CDR2 is SYDVKM in the germline V gene. The CDR3 spans 14 residues. CDR3 in amino acids: CASSFRREKGEQYF.

This rearrangement joins TRBV7-9 to TRBJ2-7; as DNA is missing, the TRBD1 call by TCRdb cannot be tested. From germline, CDR1 is SEHNR and CDR2 FQNEAQ (reference sequence). This CDR3 comprises 14 residues. The CDR3 sequence is CASSPGHLSYEQYF. Drawing the rest from reference TRBV7-9 and TRBJ2-7, the complete variable domain is DTGVSQNPRHKITKRGQNVTFRCDPISEHNRLYWYRQTLGQGPEFLTYFQNEAQLEKSRLLSDRFSAERPKGSFSTLEIQRTEQGDSAMYLCASSPGHLSYEQYFGPGTRLTVT.

This chain links TRBV20-1 with TRBJ2-1; lacking DNA, the TRBD2 call made by TCRdb goes unchecked. Germline CDR1 DFQATT, CDR2 SNEGSKA (reference sequence). The CDR3 is 14 amino acids. The CDR3 spells CSAYGGLFSDEQFF.

V gene TRBV5-4 combines with J gene TRBJ2-3; as DNA is missing, the TRBD1 call by TCRdb cannot be tested. CDR1 and CDR2 (germline): SGHNT, YYREEE (reference sequence). The CDR3 is made up of 15 amino acids. The CDR3 loop reads CASSPWGSGTDTQYF.

CDR3 loop: CASSFKGAVRVEQFF. The V and J genes are TRBV7-6 and TRBJ2-1; the D call from TCRdb, TRBD1, cannot be confirmed without DNA. Per germline, CDR1 SGHVS and CDR2 FNYEAQ. The CDR3 length is 15 residues.

The chain is built from TRBV12-3 or TRBV12-4 and TRBJ1-1. This CDR3 is 15 amino acids long. The CDR3 sequence: CASSPTALMNTEAFF.

This chain uses TRBV5-4 with TRBJ1-1; the D gene TCRdb calls, TRBD1, cannot be checked with no DNA. Germline CDR1 reads SGHNT; CDR2 reads YYREEE (reference sequence). The CDR3 runs to 14 residues. This chain's CDR3 is CASSNPGQNTEAFF.

This chain uses TRBV9 with TRBJ2-3. Germline V gene sequence: CDR1 SGDLS, CDR2 YYNGEE. This CDR3 contains 16 residues. This CDR3 reads CASSVVCGTSTDTQYF.

This chain links TRBV5-6 with TRBJ2-5; lacking DNA, the TRBD1 call made by TCRdb goes unchecked. The CDR3 is made up of 15 amino acids. CDR1 is SGHDT and CDR2 is YYEEEE in the germline V gene. This chain's CDR3 is CASSGDSRLQETQYF.

The chain recombines TRBV27 with TRBJ2-1; TCRdb's assignment of TRBD2 cannot be checked, as there is no DNA. The CDR3 extends over 16 amino acids. The germline CDR1 and CDR2 sequences are MNHEY and SMNVEV (reference sequence). The CDR3 reads CASSPYLAVEYNEQFF.

The V and J genes are TRBV27 and TRBJ2-7. Germline loops: CDR1 MNHEY, CDR2 SMNVEV (reference sequence). This CDR3 contains 13 residues. CDR3 residues: CATRDGSTYEQYF.

V gene TRBV5-1 combines with J gene TRBJ2-1; TCRdb proposes TRBD2, but this gene call is untestable without DNA. Germline CDR1 SGHRS, CDR2 YFSETQ. This CDR3 is built from 17 residues. The CDR3 protein is CASSPDDYSSSYNEQFF.

This chain connects TRBV7-6 to TRBJ2-3. The CDR3 loop spans 14 amino acids. Germline CDR1 is SGHVS and CDR2 is FNYEAQ. CDR3 region: CASSPHGSTDTQYF.

The rearrangement joins TRBV28 to TRBJ2-7. This CDR3 region has 13 residues. The V gene's germline CDR1 is MDHEN and CDR2 SYDVKM. CDR3 residues: CASSLTSVYEQYF.

J is TRBJ1-2 and V is TRBV5-6; TCRdb reports TRBD1, a call that lacks DNA to check it against. There are 13 residues in the CDR3. Germline V gene lookup returns CDR1 SGHDT and CDR2 YYEEEE. The CDR3 here is CASSDRGNYGYTF.

The chain's CDR3 is CASSLDTGTDTQYF. The chain combines TRBV28 with TRBJ2-3; the TCRdb call, TRBD1, lacks DNA for checking. The CDR3 has 14 amino acids. CDR1 is MDHEN, CDR2 SYDVKM, per germline.

The chain employs TRBV5-1 and TRBJ2-1; the TRBD1 assignment by TCRdb is unverifiable without DNA. This CDR3 comprises 18 residues. Germline V gene data show CDR1 as SGHRS and CDR2 as YFSETQ. CDR3 residues: CASSLPGGGSPKDNEQFF.

This rearrangement joins TRBV7-8 to TRBJ2-7; lacking DNA, the TRBD1 call made by TCRdb goes unchecked. Germline V lookup: CDR1 SGHVS, CDR2 FQNEAQ. This CDR3 has 15 residues. The CDR3 spells CASSQGTGFSYEQYF.